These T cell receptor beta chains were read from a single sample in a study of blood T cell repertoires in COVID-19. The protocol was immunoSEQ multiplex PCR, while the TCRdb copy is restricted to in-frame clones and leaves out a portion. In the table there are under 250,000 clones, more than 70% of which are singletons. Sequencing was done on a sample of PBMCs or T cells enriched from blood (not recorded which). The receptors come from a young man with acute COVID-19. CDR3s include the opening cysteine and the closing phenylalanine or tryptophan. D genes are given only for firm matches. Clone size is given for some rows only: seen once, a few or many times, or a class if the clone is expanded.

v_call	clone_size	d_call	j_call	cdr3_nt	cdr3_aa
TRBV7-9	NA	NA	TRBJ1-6	TGTGCCAGCAGCCCGAGATATAATTCACCCCTCCACTTT	CASSPRYNSPLHF
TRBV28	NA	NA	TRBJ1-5	TGTGCCAGCAGTCCCGATTGGAGTAGCAATCAGCCCCAGCATTTT	CASSPDWSSNQPQHF
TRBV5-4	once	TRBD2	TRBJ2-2	TGTGCCAGCAGCTCCGGGACTAGCGGGGGGGCAAACGGGGAGCTGTTTTTT	CASSSGTSGGANGELFF
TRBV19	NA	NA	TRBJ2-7	TGTGCCAGTAGTATCCCCAGTTCCTACGAGCAGTACTTC	CASSIPSSYEQYF
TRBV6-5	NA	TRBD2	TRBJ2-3	TGTGCCAGCAGCCAATCCGGGACTAGCGTCAATACGCAGTATTTT	CASSQSGTSVNTQYF
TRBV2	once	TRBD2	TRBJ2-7	TGTGCCAGCAGTGAAGGTCCTAGCGGGGTCTCCTACGAGCAGTACTTC	CASSEGPSGVSYEQYF
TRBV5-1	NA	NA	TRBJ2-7	TGCGCCAGCAGCTTGCAAACAGAATCCTACGAGCAGTACTTC	CASSLQTESYEQYF
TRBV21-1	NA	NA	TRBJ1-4	TGTGCCAGCAGCAAGGGACAGCCTAATGAAAAACTGTTTTTT	CASSKGQPNEKLFF
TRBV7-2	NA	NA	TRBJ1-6	TGTGCCAGCAGCACGGGTCTGAAATACTCACCCCTCCACTTT	CASSTGLKYSPLHF
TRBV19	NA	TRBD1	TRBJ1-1	TGTGCCAGTAGACAGGGGGCGATGAACACTGAAGCTTTCTTT	CASRQGAMNTEAFF
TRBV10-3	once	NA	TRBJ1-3	TGTGCCATCAGTTATGACAGCTCCTCTGGAAACACCATATATTTT	CAISYDSSSGNTIYF
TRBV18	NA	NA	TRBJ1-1	TGTGCCAGCTCACCTTTCGAGGGAGGGACTGAAGCTTTCTTT	CASSPFEGGTEAFF
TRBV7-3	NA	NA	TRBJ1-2	TGTGCCAGCAGCTCTCAACAGGGTCCTAACTATGGCTACACCTTC	CASSSQQGPNYGYTF
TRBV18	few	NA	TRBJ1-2	TGTGCCAGCTCACCACCCACAGAATCCTATGGCTACACCTTC	CASSPPTESYGYTF
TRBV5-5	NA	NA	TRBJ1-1	TGTGCCAGCCGTGGCCCAGGGAGGTTGGAAGCTTTCTTT	CASRGPGRLEAFF
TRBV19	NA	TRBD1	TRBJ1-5	TGTGCCAGTAGTCCGGACAGGGCTAGGCAGCCCCAGCATTTT	CASSPDRARQPQHF
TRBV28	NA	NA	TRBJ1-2	TGTGCCAGCCGGTCCGAAGTCTATGGCTACACCTTC	CASRSEVYGYTF
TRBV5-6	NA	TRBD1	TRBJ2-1	TGTGCCAGCAGCCCCTATTCCGGGACAGCCTACAATGAGCAGTTCTTC	CASSPYSGTAYNEQFF
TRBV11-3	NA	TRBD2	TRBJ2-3	TGTGCCAGCAGCTTAGGGCGCGGCGGGGGGGGCTCAGATACGCAGTATTTT	CASSLGRGGGGSDTQYF
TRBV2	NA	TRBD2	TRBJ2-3	TGTGCCAGCCTAGCCGGGACTAGCGGCACAGATACGCAGTATTTT	CASLAGTSGTDTQYF
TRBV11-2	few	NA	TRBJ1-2	TGTGCCAGCAGCCGCCCCCCGGGGGTCGGCTACACCTTC	CASSRPPGVGYTF
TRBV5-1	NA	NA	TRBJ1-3	TGCGCCAGCAGCTTGGCCGGGGGGTGGTCTGGAAACACCATATATTTT	CASSLAGGWSGNTIYF
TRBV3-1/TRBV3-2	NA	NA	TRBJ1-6	TGTGCCAGCAGCCAGTCCATCTATAATTCACCCCTCCACTTT	CASSQSIYNSPLHF
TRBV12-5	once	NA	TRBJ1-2	TGTGCTAGTGGTTTGGGTCCGGGGGGGCTGGGGGGCTACACCTTC	CASGLGPGGLGGYTF
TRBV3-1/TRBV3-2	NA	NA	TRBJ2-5	TGTGCCAGCAGCCCAAACCTCTGGACAACAGGAGGGGAGACCCAGTACTTC	CASSPNLWTTGGETQYF
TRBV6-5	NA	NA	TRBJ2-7	TGTGCCAGCAGTTCTTCCAGACTCGAGCAGTACTTC	CASSSSRLEQYF
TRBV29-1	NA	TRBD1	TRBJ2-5	TGCAGCGGAACCACAGGGGTGGGGACCCAGTACTTC	CSGTTGVGTQYF
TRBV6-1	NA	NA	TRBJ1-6	TGTGCCAGCAGTGAAGTGGGGCTTGGGTCACCCCTCCACTTT	CASSEVGLGSPLHF
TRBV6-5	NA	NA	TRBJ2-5	TGTGCCAGCAGTTACTCGGGGCTTCAAGAGACCCAGTACTTC	CASSYSGLQETQYF
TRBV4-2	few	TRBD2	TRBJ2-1	TGTGCCAGCAGCCAAGATACTAGCGGGGGGGCCAATGAGCAGTTCTTC	CASSQDTSGGANEQFF
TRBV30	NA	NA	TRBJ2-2	TGTGCCTGGAGTGTACTGTCCACCGGGGAGCTGTTTTTT	CAWSVLSTGELFF
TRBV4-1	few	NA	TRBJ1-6	TGCGCCAGCAGCCAGACCGGGACACTCCCTTCACCCCTCCACTTT	CASSQTGTLPSPLHF
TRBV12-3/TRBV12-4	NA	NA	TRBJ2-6	TGTGCCAGCACAGTGTCTGGGGCCAACGTCCTGACTTTC	CASTVSGANVLTF
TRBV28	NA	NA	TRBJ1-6	TGTGCCAGTTTGGAGGGACTCAATAATTCACCCCTCCACTTT	CASLEGLNNSPLHF
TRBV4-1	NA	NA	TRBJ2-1	TGCGCCAGCAGCCACAAAACGGGGTATGAGCAGTTCTTC	CASSHKTGYEQFF
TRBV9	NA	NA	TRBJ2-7	TGTGCCAGCAGCGTGGGTCAGGTACCAGGGGTCGAGCAGTACTTC	CASSVGQVPGVEQYF
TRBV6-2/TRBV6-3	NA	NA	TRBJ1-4	TGTGCCAGCAGCCTTACAGAAAAACTGTTTTTT	CASSLTEKLFF
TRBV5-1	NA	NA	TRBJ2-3	TGCGCCAGCAGCGCGAGACTCGGTAGCCCCACAGATACGCAGTATTTT	CASSARLGSPTDTQYF
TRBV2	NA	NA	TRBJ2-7	TGTGCCAGCTCTGGGGACACTCGCGAGCAGTACTTC	CASSGDTREQYF
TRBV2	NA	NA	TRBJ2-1	TGTGCCAGCAGTGAAAGGGAGAACAATGAGCAGTTCTTC	CASSERENNEQFF
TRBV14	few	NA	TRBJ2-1	TGTGCCAGCAGCGGGAGCCACAATGAGCAGTTCTTC	CASSGSHNEQFF
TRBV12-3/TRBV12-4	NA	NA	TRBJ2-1	TGTGCCAGCAGTTTCGTCAATGAGCAGTTCTTC	CASSFVNEQFF
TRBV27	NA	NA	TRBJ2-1	TGTGCCAGCGTTCGGGATCCCTATACCTACAATGAGCAGTTCTTC	CASVRDPYTYNEQFF
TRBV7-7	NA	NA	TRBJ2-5	TGTGCCAGCAGCTTAGCATCTGGGCCCCAAGAGACCCAGTACTTC	CASSLASGPQETQYF
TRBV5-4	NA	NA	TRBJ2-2	TGTGCCAGCAGCTTTCTTACAGCCGGGGAGCTGTTTTTT	CASSFLTAGELFF
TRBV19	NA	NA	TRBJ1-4	TGTGCCAGCTCTATGGCAGGGGATAATCCAACTAATGAAAAACTGTTTTTT	CASSMAGDNPTNEKLFF
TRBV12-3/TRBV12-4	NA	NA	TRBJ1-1	TGTGCCGGCGCGTTCACCTCGGGGACTGAAGCTTTCTTT	CAGAFTSGTEAFF
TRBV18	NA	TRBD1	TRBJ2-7	TGTGCCAGCTCACCTCCCGGGACAGGGGACGAGCAGTACTTC	CASSPPGTGDEQYF
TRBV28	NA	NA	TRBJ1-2	TGTGCCAGCAGTTTGGTAGGTCTAGGATATGGCTACACCTTC	CASSLVGLGYGYTF
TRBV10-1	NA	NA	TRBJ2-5	TGCGCCAGCAGCTCCGGGTCCTCCGAGACCCAGTACTTC	CASSSGSSETQYF
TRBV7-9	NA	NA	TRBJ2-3	TGTGCCAGCAGACCCCAGGGGCCAGATACGCAGTATTTT	CASRPQGPDTQYF
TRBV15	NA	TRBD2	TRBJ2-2	TGTGCCACCAGCAGAGACGGGGGGGACACCGGGGAGCTGTTTTTT	CATSRDGGDTGELFF
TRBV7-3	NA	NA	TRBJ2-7	TGTGCCAGCAGCTTAGGCAGGGAACACGAGCAGTACTTC	CASSLGREHEQYF
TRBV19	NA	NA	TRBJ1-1	TGTGCCAGTAGTAACGGTATGAACACTGAAGCTTTCTTT	CASSNGMNTEAFF
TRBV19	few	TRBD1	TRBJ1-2	TGTGCCAGTAGCTATGACAGGGTTCGGTATGGCTACACCTTC	CASSYDRVRYGYTF
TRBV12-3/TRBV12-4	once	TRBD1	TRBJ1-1	TGTGCCAGCAGCCGGACAGGGAACACTGAAGCTTTCTTT	CASSRTGNTEAFF
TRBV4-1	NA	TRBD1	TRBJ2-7	TGCGCCAGCAGCCAAGGACAGGGGGAGGACGAGCAGTACTTC	CASSQGQGEDEQYF
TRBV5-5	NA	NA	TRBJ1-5	TGTGCCAGCAGCTTGGGTCTAGATAACCCCGTGATGTCTCAGCCCCAGCATTTT	CASSLGLDNPVMSQPQHF
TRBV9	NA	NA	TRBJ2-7	TGTGCCCCGCCCACATCCACGTGGCCGTCAACCTACGAGCAGTACTTC	CAPPTSTWPSTYEQYF
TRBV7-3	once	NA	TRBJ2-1	TGTGCCAGCAGCGAAGGGGGTTTCAGCTCCTACAATGAGCAGTTCTTC	CASSEGGFSSYNEQFF